The source of this TCR beta chain is a study of shared clonotypes between healthy human individuals. A note on this clone: The identical CDR3 is also encoded by other nucleotide sequences in the sample.

Cells designated naive CD8 were CD45RO-negative and were positively selected for CCR7, with terminally differentiated effector memory CD45RA+ cells excluded. TCRdb's copy holds only in-frame clones and misses some; the assay was immunoSEQ multiplex PCR. The repertoire holds more than 2 million clones, with 93% as singletons. Germline lookup yields CDR1 SGHTA and CDR2 FQGNSA. The CDR3 is 13 residues long. V was shortened by 1 base and J by 8 bases, with 9 bases between the two germline ends. The rearrangement uses TRBV7-2 and TRBJ2-1, with D maybe TRBD2 (5 bases). This clonotype was sampled from a man aged 18-30 years in good health. Some clones in this sample may be carry-over from other donors' samples. Sample: naive CD8+ T cells from PBMCs. CDR3 coding DNA: TGTGCCAGCAGCTTAGTGGCCGGGGATGAGCAGTTCTTC. It specifies CASSLVAGDEQFF.